The 5 T cell receptor beta chains below come from one sample, sequenced in a study of T cell responses to AZD1222 COVID-19 vaccine. The table came from immunoSEQ multiplex PCR; TCRdb's copy has only in-frame clones and leaves some out. The sample comprises roughly 55,000 clones, around 92% of which are singletons, and less than 2% rests with the top ten. This material consisted of peripheral blood, taken on day 0 of AZD1222 vaccination. Source of these receptors: an adult in good health.

The J gene is TRBJ1-2, the V gene TRBV19; 8 bases fit TRBD1. The CDR3 is 14 amino acids. V lost 3 bases to trimming and J lost 5 bases; unmatched junction nucleotides: 5. CDR1 and CDR2 (germline): LNHDA, SQIVND (reference sequence). CDR3 DNA sequence: TGTGCCAGTAGTATCGGACAGGGCTCATATGGCTACACCTTC. Its translation: CASSIGQGSYGYTF.

This rearrangement joins TRBV27 to TRBJ1-1; TRBD1 aligns across 7 bases. Per the germline V gene, CDR1 is MNHEY and CDR2 is SMNVEV (reference sequence). With 6 bases clipped from V and 3 bases from J, the junction kept 7 bases outside the gene matches. CDR3 length: 14 amino acids. CDR3 coding DNA: TGTGCCAGCAGCCCGGGGGACAGATACACTGAAGCTTTCTTT. Protein sequence: CASSPGDRYTEAFF.

This chain connects TRBV7-9 to TRBJ2-7; D gene ambiguous. V was pared by 4 bases and J by 1 base, with 14 bases between. CDR3 length: 15 amino acids. Germline V gene lookup returns CDR1 SEHNR and CDR2 FQNEAQ (reference sequence). The CDR3 reads CASSSILLGSYEQYF. CDR3 bases: TGTGCCAGCAGCTCTATCCTATTAGGGTCCTACGAGCAGTACTTC.

The chain joins TRBV28 to TRBJ2-4; 13 nucleotides line up with TRBD2. CDR1 MDHEN and CDR2 SYDVKM come from the germline V gene. Trimming removed 1 base from V and 3 bases from J; junction bases left unmatched: 3. The CDR3 covers 17 residues. The CDR3 region has the DNA TGTGCCAGCAGTTTATTTACTAGCGGGAGGGGCAAAAACATTCAGTACTTC. Translating gives CASSLFTSGRGKNIQYF.

This sequence joins TRBV5-4 and TRBJ2-1; 7 bases are shared with TRBD2. CDR3 size: 18 residues. J gave up 3 bases and V 6 bases, and 18 bases lay outside the gene matches. Germline lookup yields CDR1 SGHNT and CDR2 YYREEE (reference sequence). CDR3 residues: CASTSDGGLAAFYNEQFF. The CDR3 DNA reads as TGTGCCAGCACCTCCGATGGTGGGCTAGCGGCCTTCTACAATGAGCAGTTCTTC.